Below are 18 T cell receptor beta chains sequenced from a single sample in a study of T-cell memory formation after mild COVID-19. Each CDR3 protein gets one entry after TCRdb re-called the 5' RACE reads with MiXCR. Counted here are 400,000 to 500,000 distinct CDR3 sequences, 24% occurring once; the ten biggest clones make up 7.5% to 10%. Sequences were obtained from PBMCs or a T cell subset sorted from them (not recorded which). These TCRs come from an adult woman who had mild COVID-19 (a few samples of this study predate the infection). Cell type and time point are not known.

This clonotype was seen a handful of times. The V gene is TRBV4-2, the J gene TRBJ1-2, with D unclear. The germline V gene encodes CDR1 LGHNA and CDR2 YNFKEQ. CDR3 size: 13 residues. With 1 base removed from V and 3 bases from J, the gap between germline ends came to 6 bases. For the CDR3, the DNA is TGTGCCAGCAGCCAAGCCGGCGACTATGGCTACACCTTC. Its protein is CASSQAGDYGYTF.

The V and J genes are TRBV5-1 and TRBJ2-1, with 10 bases lining up with TRBD1. J lost 5 bases, V lost 6 bases, and 5 bases had no gene match. The CDR3 loop spans 14 amino acids. Germline V CDR1 and CDR2: SGHRS, YFSETQ. Here the CDR3 reads CASKGQGINNEQFF. The CDR3 bases are TGCGCCAGCAAGGGACAGGGGATAAACAATGAGCAGTTCTTC.

In this sample, this clonotype turned up many times. The chain combines TRBV4-3 with TRBJ2-5; D is unclear. The germline V gene encodes CDR1 LGHNA and CDR2 YSLEER. CDR3 length equals 13 residues. Trimming removed 1 base from V and 1 base from J, with 4 bases in between. The CDR3 nucleotides read TGCGCCAGCAGCCAAGGACTCCAAGAGACCCAGTACTTC. Its translation is CASSQGLQETQYF.

The rearrangement links TRBV6-1 to TRBJ1-3; 8 nucleotides match TRBD1. J gave up 0 bases and V 6 bases, and 4 bases lay outside the gene matches. This CDR3 is 15 amino acids long. Germline CDR1 and CDR2: MNHNS and SASEGT. CDR3 loop: CASSETGDSGNTIYF. The CDR3 bases are TGTGCCAGCAGCGAGACAGGGGACTCTGGAAACACCATATATTTT.

The V and J genes are TRBV29-1 and TRBJ1-4; 8 positions match TRBD1. The CDR3 sequence is 12 residues long. The germline gives CDR1 SQVTM, CDR2 ANQGSEA. Trimming removed 5 bases from V and 10 bases from J; junction bases left unmatched: 6. CDR3 DNA: TGCAGCGTTTCGGGACAGGCGGGAAAACTGTTTTTT. Amino acids: CSVSGQAGKLFF.

The chain carries TRBV5-5 and TRBJ2-1; no firm D call. The CDR3 extends over 13 amino acids. V was pared by 0 bases and J by 5 bases, with 6 bases between. Germline V gene sequence: CDR1 SGHKS, CDR2 YYEKEE (reference sequence). CDR3 protein: CASSLDSDNEQFF. CDR3 DNA: TGTGCCAGCAGCTTGGACAGCGACAATGAGCAGTTCTTC.

Only a few counts were recorded for this clonotype. V is TRBV4-1 and J is TRBJ1-2; no firm D call. Germline values: CDR1 MGHRA, CDR2 YSYEKL. This CDR3 comprises 14 residues. Trimming shortened V by 1 base and J by 5 bases, and 11 bases separated the two germline ends. The CDR3 loop is CASSQVPGKYGYTF. CDR3 in DNA: TGCGCCAGCAGCCAAGTACCGGGGAAATATGGCTACACCTTC.

This clonotype was detected a few times. V gene TRBV20-1 combines with J gene TRBJ1-3; 8 nucleotides align to TRBD1. This CDR3 contains 12 residues. The germline V gene encodes CDR1 DFQATT and CDR2 SNEGSKA (reference sequence). V trimming: 1 base; J trimming: 9 bases; junction bases outside the gene matches: 2. The CDR3 bases are TGCAGTGCTAGAGGGGACAGGACCACCATATATTTT. Translated: CSARGDRTTIYF.

The chain is built from TRBV7-2 and TRBJ1-3; D is ambiguous. Trimming pared 1 base from V and 0 bases from J, leaving 10 bases between. Germline loops: CDR1 SGHTA, CDR2 FQGNSA. This CDR3 region has 16 residues. The CDR3: CASSLDPKSSGNTIYF. CDR3 nucleotides: TGTGCCAGCAGCTTAGATCCTAAGAGCTCTGGAAACACCATATATTTT.

This clonotype has just a few counts. J is TRBJ2-1 and V is TRBV2; 11 bases agree with TRBD2. CDR1 SNHLY and CDR2 FYNNEI come from the germline V gene. The CDR3 covers 16 residues. The V and J ends lost 7 bases and 9 bases, in that order; junction bases with no gene match: 14. CDR3 sequence (DNA): TGTGCCAGCAAAATGACTAGCGGGGTCCCAAGTGGTGAGCAGTTCTTC. It is translated as CASKMTSGVPSGEQFF.

This clonotype was seen a few times. The genes are TRBV5-5 and TRBJ1-2; D gene uncertain. The CDR3 runs 14 residues. Trimming shortened V by 4 bases and J by 7 bases, and 17 bases separated the two germline ends. The germline V gene has CDR1 SGHKS and CDR2 YYEKEE (reference sequence). Here the CDR3 DNA reads TGTGCCAGCAGCATGGGGAGTATCGCGTTTGGCTACACCTTC. It is translated as CASSMGSIAFGYTF.

This clonotype came up a few times. The V gene is TRBV20-1, the J gene TRBJ2-1; TRBD2 matches at 13 bases. The CDR3 sequence is 14 residues long. Per germline, CDR1 DFQATT and CDR2 SNEGSKA (reference sequence). Germline trimming cut 5 bases from V and 9 bases from J; bases unmatched to any gene: 7. This chain's CDR3 is CSALRLAGGGEQFF. The CDR3 DNA is TGCAGTGCTCTCCGACTAGCGGGAGGAGGTGAGCAGTTCTTC.

A note on this clonotype: Without the conserved terminal phenylalanine or tryptophan, this CDR3 likely stems from a read error. J is TRBJ2-5 and V is TRBV7-2; D possibly corresponds to TRBD2 (6 bases). The germline V gene has CDR1 SGHTA and CDR2 FQGNSA. The CDR3 has 14 amino acids. V lost 3 bases to trimming and J lost 2 bases, with 10 bases between them. CDR3 protein: CASSLWSGQETQYL. The CDR3 DNA sequence: TGTGCCAGCAGCTTGTGGAGCGGGCAAGAGACCCAGTACTTA.

The chain is built from TRBV29-1 and TRBJ2-1; 10 bases match TRBD2. CDR1 is SQVTM, CDR2 ANQGSEA, per germline. V was pared by 4 bases and J by 4 bases, with 4 bases of the junction left unmatched. CDR3 length: 14 residues. The CDR3 sequence: CSVAPSGGYNEQFF. The CDR3 coding sequence is TGCAGCGTTGCCCCTAGCGGGGGTTACAATGAGCAGTTCTTC.

This clonotype turned up a few times. The V and J genes are TRBV3-1 and TRBJ2-7, with D possibly matching TRBD2 (5 bases). There are 13 residues in the CDR3. V shed 4 bases and J shed 6 bases, with 13 bases lying between them. Germline V gives CDR1 LGHDT, CDR2 YNNKEL (reference sequence). This CDR3 is CASSRLGVGEQYF. In DNA form, the CDR3 reads TGTGCCAGCAGCCGCCTCGGGGTTGGCGAGCAGTACTTC.

Here the CDR3 reads CASSPGTSGRDTQYF. The CDR3 nucleotides read TGTGCCAGCTCACCTGGGACTAGCGGGAGAGATACGCAGTATTTT. This chain connects TRBV18 to TRBJ2-3, with 14 bases identical to TRBD2. The CDR3 consists of 15 residues. Per the germline V gene, CDR1 is KGHSH and CDR2 is LQKENI. With V trimmed by 3 bases and J by 5 bases, 1 base remained unmatched.

V and J are TRBV12-3 or TRBV12-4 and TRBJ1-2; 7 bases map to TRBD1. This CDR3 region has 13 residues. The trim removed 6 bases at V and 7 bases at J, leaving 8 bases unmatched. The CDR3 bases are TGTGCCAGCAGCCCGACAGGGAGTCTTGGCTACACCTTC. Translation: CASSPTGSLGYTF.

This clonotype was picked up a small number of times. The rearrangement uses TRBV4-1 and TRBJ2-5; 7 nucleotides match TRBD1. J lost 5 bases, V lost 4 bases, and 10 bases had no gene match. Germline V CDR1 and CDR2: MGHRA, YSYEKL. This CDR3 contains 15 residues. The CDR3 coding sequence is TGCGCCAGCAGCCGAGGGTATGAGGGGGCTGAGACCCAGTACTTC. Residues: CASSRGYEGAETQYF.